This T cell receptor beta chain was sequenced during a study of T cells after yellow fever vaccination (dated 2019 in TCRdb). Background for the entire study: The SMART-Seq v4 Ultra Low Input RNA kit was used to prepare libraries from fractions with low cell numbers. To track T-cell clones before and after primary and booster YFV17D yellow fever vaccination, bulk TCR alpha and beta repertoires were sequenced longitudinally. Two healthy male donors, one aged 18 to 30 and one aged 30 to 40 years, were included in the cohort. Bulk PBMC replicates and cell subsets were isolated from blood drawn at multiple timepoints before and after both primary and secondary immunization. What the authors observed across the whole study: A small fraction of clonotypes appeared in both the CD4 and CD8 compartments, likely as a result of convergent recombination. Computational filtering was required because FACS-sorted repertoires could contain abundant contaminating clonotypes from the bulk population. Compared with the primary T-cell response, the secondary T-cell response was weaker but faster, peaking on day 5 rather than day 15. Only a couple of donors were included in the study, so the extent to which the findings can be generalized is limited. Most clones expanded after primary vaccination (almost 97% of CD4 and around 88% of CD8) were re-detected after the booster, suggesting that broad memory maintenance occurred.

The treatment or condition tag for this specimen amounts to: live attenuated yellow fever vaccine strain. A standard Ficoll-Paque protocol was used to isolate PBMCs from peripheral blood. Dynabeads CD4 and CD8 positive selection kits were used to isolate the CD4 and CD8 T-cell fractions. RNA was extracted with TriZol from bulk PBMCs, CD4 and CD8 fractions, and dextramer-positive and dextramer-negative fractions. Concerning this clonotype: The antigen it recognizes is unknown. No base quality information exists; no much larger clone differs at one position.

This sample was sequenced with an Illumina NovaSeq 6000. Synthesis of TCR cDNA relied on 5'RACE template switching, a step that introduced a universal primer site along with unique molecular identifiers. Priming of cDNA synthesis was performed from both the TCR alpha and TCR beta constant segments. Library amplification involved two PCR steps, and the second step added sample barcodes and sequencing adapters. Libraries were sequenced on Illumina HiSeq 2500 (2x100 bp) or NovaSeq (2x150 bp). On the authors' methods: Reads were demultiplexed and collapsed into UMI consensus sequences with MIGEC, and V(D)J alignment was performed with MiXCR. Using edgeR on replicate PBMC samples, clonotypes were called vaccine-responding if FDR was below 0.01 and the log2 fold change was above 5 up to day 15. Each bulk clonotype was labeled CD4 or CD8 based on which sequenced repertoire, CD4 or CD8, contained the clonotype at higher abundance. Clones were called with MiXCR by TCRdb after fastp trimmed the public reads at Q25, and only in-frame beta chains were retained. Here each entry gathers all rows of one CDR3 protein and keeps the most common genes and DNA. The V and J calls come from TCRdb's annotation, not from the publication. This sample has hundreds of thousands of distinct CDR3 sequences in its table, and roughly an eighth of those were observed once. The ten largest clones represent around 3% of the sample.

This TCR derives from a man aged 18 to 30 who received the YFV17D yellow fever vaccine. Source: CD4+ T cells sorted from PBMCs, taken 15 days after the yellow fever booster vaccination.

The CDR3 reads CASSPTGISPLHF. The sequenced DNA: TGTGCCAGCAGCCCGACAGGGATATCACCCCTCCACTTT. Here the chain combines TRBV6-6 and TRBJ1-6; 7 of the junction bases match TRBD1. The CDR3 runs 13 amino acids, cysteine and phenylalanine included. Solely the CDR3 DNA is kept, with 39 bases framed from the first base. The germline V end is reduced by 6 bases and the J end by 10 bases; junction bases left unmatched: 6. The germline V gene (reference sequence) sets CDR1 to MNHNY and CDR2 to SVGAGI.